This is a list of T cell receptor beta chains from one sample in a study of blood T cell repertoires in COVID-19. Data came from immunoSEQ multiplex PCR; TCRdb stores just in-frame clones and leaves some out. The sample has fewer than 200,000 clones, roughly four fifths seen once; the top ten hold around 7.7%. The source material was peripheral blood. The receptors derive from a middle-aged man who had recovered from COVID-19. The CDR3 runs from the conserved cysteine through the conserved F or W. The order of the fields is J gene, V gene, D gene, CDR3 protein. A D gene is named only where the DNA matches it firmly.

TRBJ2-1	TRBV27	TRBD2	CASREKSGSYNEQFF
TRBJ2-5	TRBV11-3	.	CASSFEGGETQYF
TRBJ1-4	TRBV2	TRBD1	CASGGTAYNEKLFF
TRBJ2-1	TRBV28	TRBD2	CASSLFLAGGNNEQFF
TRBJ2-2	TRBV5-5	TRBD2	CASSLWLAGGDTGELFF
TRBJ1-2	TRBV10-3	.	CAISDSGFYGYTF
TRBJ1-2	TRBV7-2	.	CASTLDKYYGYTF
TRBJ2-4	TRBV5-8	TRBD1	CASSVERDRIDIAKNIQYF
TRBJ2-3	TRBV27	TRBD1	CASSLQGATDTQYF
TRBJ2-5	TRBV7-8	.	CASSLARGVQETQYF
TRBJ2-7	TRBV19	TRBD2	CASSIALGLAIHEQYF
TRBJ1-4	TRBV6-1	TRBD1	CASSELGTASNNEKLFF
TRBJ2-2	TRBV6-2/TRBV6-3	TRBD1	CASSYSMTGEDTGELFF
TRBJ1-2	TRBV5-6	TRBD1	CASTLGQENGYTF
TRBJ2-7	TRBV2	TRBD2	CASKRLAGTDEQYF
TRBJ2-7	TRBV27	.	CASSIGIARTYEQYF
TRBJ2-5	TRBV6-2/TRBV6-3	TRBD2	CASSMGLAGETQYF